This T cell receptor (beta chain) was captured in a study of early T cells in non-severe SARS-CoV-2 infection. Study-level information: The sequenced material was bulk RNA from unsorted whole blood, and its chains were unpaired.

As for this clonotype: Its antigen is undetermined.

Unique molecular identifier tags were affixed to discrete cDNA molecules. TCRdb re-derived calls from the 5' RACE reads in MiXCR, one entry per CDR3 protein. The data show about 80,000 distinct CDR3 sequences, with around 10% seen just once and approximately 2.6% held by the top ten. The CDR3 consists of 15 residues. Germline values: CDR1 LGHDT, CDR2 YNNKEL (reference sequence). The V segment lost 5 bases and the J segment 7 bases; nucleotides outside the gene matches: 10. Whole-study findings and limits: VDJdb-based matching was biased toward anti-spike CD8 responses and missed private and CD4 specificities.

The sequence came from an adult who was a healthcare worker with PCR-confirmed SARS-CoV-2 infection or an uninfected control (not recorded which). Sequenced: whole blood. The V call is TRBV3-1, the J call TRBJ2-1; 8 nucleotides match TRBD1. Here the CDR3 DNA reads TGTGCCAGCAGCGTAGACCCAGGGGGCTGGAATGAGCAGTTCTTC. This sequence encodes CASSVDPGGWNEQFF.